The T cell receptor beta chain described here comes from a study of shared clonotypes between healthy human individuals. The table came from immunoSEQ multiplex PCR; TCRdb's copy has only in-frame clones and leaves some out. The data hold 550,000 to 800,000 clones, with less than 85% observed a single time. The CDR3 consists of 16 residues. The germline V gene encodes CDR1 SNHLY and CDR2 FYNNEI. The germline V and J ends were trimmed by 6 bases and 0 bases, with 16 bases remaining between them. This clone was counted a few times. The sequenced sample was memory CD4+ T cells sorted from blood. This sample's subset: CD45RA-negative fraction. The chain uses TRBV2 and TRBJ2-3; tentatively, D is TRBD2 (6 bases). The sequence was obtained from a woman younger than 45 in good health. The CDR3 sequence is CASSQRPGGSTDTQYF. CDR3 in DNA: TGTGCCAGCAGCCAACGGCCCGGGGGAAGCACAGATACGCAGTATTTT.